These 15 T cell receptor beta chains were sequenced from one sample in a study of OX40 agonist ivuxolimab in advanced cancers. Some clones are missing from TCRdb's copy, which holds only in-frame ones; the method was immunoSEQ multiplex PCR. The sample holds about 77,000 clones, 65% to 90% seen once. The sequencing used CD4+ or CD8+ T cells sorted from blood, collected in a trial of the OX40 agonist ivuxolimab. The receptors derive from an adult with an advanced solid tumor such as melanoma, head and neck, liver or kidney cancer.

This chain connects TRBV6-5 to TRBJ2-2, with D perhaps matching TRBD2 (6 bases). The CDR3 length is 13 residues. Between the trimmed V and J ends, which lost 6 bases and 6 bases, there was a span of 11 bases. CDR1 is MNHEY and CDR2 is SVGAGI in the germline V gene. CDR3 loop: CASRPEGSGELFF. The CDR3 coding sequence is TGTGCCAGCAGACCGGAGGGGTCCGGGGAGCTGTTTTTT.

The chain recombines TRBV7-2 with TRBJ2-1; no reliable D call. The CDR3 contains 13 residues. Trimming pared 3 bases from V and 4 bases from J, leaving 7 bases between. CDR1 is SGHTA, CDR2 FQGNSA, per germline. CDR3 DNA sequence: TGTGCCAGCAGCTTCGACACATACAATGAGCAGTTCTTC. It is translated as CASSFDTYNEQFF. The variable domain in full, with the rest retrieved from reference TRBV7-2 and TRBJ2-1, is GAGVSQSPSNKVTEKGKDVELRCDPISGHTALYWYRQSLGQGLEFLIYFQGNSAPDKSGLPSDRFSAERTGGSVSTLTIQRTQQEDSAVYLCASSFDTYNEQFFGPGTRLTVL.

CDR3 nucleotides: TGTGCCAGCAGCTTAGCGGGGAAGGGCGCTGAAGCTTTCTTT. The encoded protein is CASSLAGKGAEAFF. V gene TRBV7-8 combines with J gene TRBJ1-1; D remains unclear. V lost 0 bases and J 6 bases, leaving 11 bases between the germline ends. The CDR3 length is 14 residues. Germline V CDR1 and CDR2: SGHVS, FQNEAQ.

The V call is TRBV4-3, the J call TRBJ2-1; 8 bases line up with TRBD2. The CDR3 runs to 17 residues. The germline V gene has CDR1 LGHNA and CDR2 YSLEER. Trimming cost V 0 bases and J 6 bases; bases outside gene matches: 10. The CDR3 region is CASSQDLRGGAINEQFF. The CDR3, as DNA: TGCGCCAGCAGCCAAGATCTTCGGGGGGGAGCCATCAATGAGCAGTTCTTC.

The chain carries TRBV19 and TRBJ2-3, with 9 bases identical to TRBD2. Germline loops: CDR1 LNHDA, CDR2 SQIVND (reference sequence). V gave up 9 bases and J gave up 5 bases; unmatched junction bases: 6. This CDR3 contains 13 residues. The CDR3 DNA is TGTGCCAGCACCAGGCGGGGGGGAGATACGCAGTATTTT. Translating it yields CASTRRGGDTQYF.

The DNA of the CDR3 is TGTGCCAGCAGCGACAGACAGGGGGGGAGCACAGATACGCAGTATTTT. Residues: CASSDRQGGSTDTQYF. The rearrangement uses TRBV7-2 and TRBJ2-3, with 9 positions matching TRBD1. The V gene end was trimmed by 5 bases and the J gene end by 0 bases; junction bases not matched to a gene: 6. Germline CDR1 SGHTA, CDR2 FQGNSA. CDR3 length equals 16 residues.

The chain couples TRBV29-1 to TRBJ1-2; no clear D. The germline V gene has CDR1 SQVTM and CDR2 ANQGSEA. With 3 bases removed from V and 4 bases from J, the gap between germline ends came to 6 bases. The CDR3 extends over 11 amino acids. The CDR3 region is CSVDVTYGYTF. In nucleotides, the CDR3 is TGCAGCGTTGATGTAACCTATGGCTACACCTTC.

The CDR3 is CSVDYRASTDTQYF. In nucleotides, the CDR3 is TGCAGCGTTGATTATCGGGCGAGCACAGATACGCAGTATTTT. The chain combines TRBV29-1 with TRBJ2-3; D not resolved. The V end lost 3 bases, the J end lost 0 bases, and 10 bases lay between the germline ends. The CDR3 loop spans 14 amino acids. Germline V lookup: CDR1 SQVTM, CDR2 ANQGSEA.

This chain links TRBV21-1 with TRBJ1-5. TRBV21-1 is marked as a pseudogene. CDR3 length: 14 residues. CDR3 sequence: CASSKGRLGGAQHF. DNA for the CDR3: TGTGCCAGCAGCAAAGGTCGCCTCGGAGGGGCCCAGCATTTT.

CDR3 coding DNA: TGTGCCAGCAGCTTAGTTGGGTCCAGTCGTAACTATGGCTACACCTTC. It is translated as CASSLVGSSRNYGYTF. V gene TRBV7-8 combines with J gene TRBJ1-2; D is unclear. Trimming removed 1 base at V and 1 base at J, with 13 bases between. Germline V lookup: CDR1 SGHVS, CDR2 FQNEAQ. The CDR3 totals 16 residues.

V is TRBV6-1 and J is TRBJ2-1, with 11 bases identical to TRBD2. The CDR3 length is 18 residues. CDR1 MNHNS and CDR2 SASEGT come from the germline V gene. J was trimmed by 0 bases and V by 2 bases; bases with no gene match: 6. This chain's CDR3 is CASSERLAGGSSYNEQFF. CDR3 coding DNA: TGTGCCAGCAGTGAAAGGCTAGCGGGGGGTAGCTCCTACAATGAGCAGTTCTTC.

The chain is built from TRBV18 and TRBJ2-5, with 7 bases aligning to TRBD2. CDR1 KGHSH and CDR2 LQKENI come from the germline V gene. CDR3 length: 13 amino acids. After removal of 6 bases from V and 3 bases from J, the junction contained 4 bases not matched to a gene. The CDR3 nucleotides read TGTGCCAGCTCCGGGGGGAGAGAAGAGACCCAGTACTTC. Protein sequence: CASSGGREETQYF.

This rearrangement joins TRBV25-1 to TRBJ1-2, with D unclear. Germline CDR1 MGHDK, CDR2 SYGVNS. This CDR3 has 15 residues. The V gene lost 6 bases and the J gene lost 6 bases, with 20 bases spanning the gap. The CDR3 sequence: CASSPMTFRDHGYTF. The CDR3 DNA reads as TGTGCCAGCAGCCCAATGACTTTCAGAGACCATGGCTACACCTTC.

V usage is TRBV5-4 and J usage is TRBJ2-1; a weak D match, TRBD2 (6 bases). V gave up 1 base and J gave up 2 bases, with 19 bases separating them. The V gene's germline CDR1 is SGHNT and CDR2 YYREEE (reference sequence). The CDR3 extends over 18 amino acids. For the CDR3, the DNA is TGTGCCAGCAGCTTGCCCTTTGGGGGACGGGGGACCTACAATGAGCAGTTCTTC. Translated: CASSLPFGGRGTYNEQFF. The variable domain in full, with the rest retrieved from reference TRBV5-4 and TRBJ2-1, is ETGVTQSPTHLIKTRGQQVTLRCSSQSGHNTVSWYQQALGQGPQFIFQYYREEENGRGNFPPRFSGLQFPNYSSELNVNALELDDSALYLCASSLPFGGRGTYNEQFFGPGTRLTVL.

The J gene is TRBJ2-7, the V gene TRBV5-1, with TRBD1 as a possible D gene (6 bases). There are 14 residues in the CDR3. Germline assignment: CDR1 SGHRS and CDR2 YFSETQ. V lost 0 bases and J 2 bases, leaving 9 bases between the germline ends. The CDR3 here is CASSLDQGPYEQYF. The DNA of the CDR3 is TGCGCCAGCAGCTTGGACCAGGGGCCCTACGAGCAGTACTTC.